The rows below give T cell receptor beta chains drawn from one sample of a study of cytomegalovirus exposure and HLA in healthy donors. Generated by immunoSEQ multiplex PCR, the TCRdb table keeps only in-frame clones and is missing some. This table has more than 95,000 clones, 15% to 20% appearing once. The material sequenced was PBMCs. These receptors originate from a female donor in good health and CMV-seropositive. Each CDR3 is given with its conserved first and last residue. The order of the fields is V gene, clone size, D gene, J gene, CDR3 protein, CDR3 DNA. A D gene is named only where the DNA matches it firmly. The size entry is marked missing in some rows and otherwise reads once, few, many or a size class.

v_call: TRBV11-2
clone_size: .
d_call: TRBD1
j_call: TRBJ2-7
cdr3_aa: CASSADRVSEQYF
cdr3_nt: TGTGCCAGCAGCGCGGACAGGGTTAGTGAGCAGTACTTC

v_call: TRBV7-2
clone_size: .
d_call: .
j_call: TRBJ2-3
cdr3_aa: CASSLTVGDTQYF
cdr3_nt: TGTGCCAGCAGCTTAACTGTCGGTGATACGCAGTATTTT

v_call: TRBV6-5
clone_size: .
d_call: TRBD1
j_call: TRBJ2-7
cdr3_aa: CASSSLPDRSNEQYF
cdr3_nt: TGTGCCAGCAGCTCGCTACCGGACAGGTCGAACGAGCAGTACTTC

v_call: TRBV11-2
clone_size: .
d_call: TRBD2
j_call: TRBJ2-5
cdr3_aa: CASSLAAGVETQYF
cdr3_nt: TGTGCCAGCAGCTTAGCAGCGGGGGTAGAGACCCAGTACTTC

v_call: TRBV29-1
clone_size: .
d_call: TRBD2
j_call: TRBJ2-4
cdr3_aa: CSAKGVREGRNKNIQYF
cdr3_nt: TGCAGCGCCAAGGGGGTCCGGGAGGGCCGAAACAAAAACATTCAGTACTTC

v_call: TRBV5-1
clone_size: few
d_call: .
j_call: TRBJ2-3
cdr3_aa: CASSVVEQGTDTQYF
cdr3_nt: TGCGCCAGCAGCGTGGTTGAGCAGGGAACAGATACGCAGTATTTT

v_call: TRBV25-1
clone_size: .
d_call: .
j_call: TRBJ1-6
cdr3_aa: CASSEWGGDSPLHF
cdr3_nt: TGTGCCAGCAGTGAATGGGGAGGGGATTCACCCCTCCACTTT

v_call: TRBV7-8
clone_size: .
d_call: .
j_call: TRBJ2-5
cdr3_aa: CASSLIGTGGFVETQYF
cdr3_nt: TGTGCCAGCAGCTTAATTGGGACTGGTGGATTTGTGGAGACCCAGTACTTC

v_call: TRBV6-1
clone_size: .
d_call: TRBD1
j_call: TRBJ2-7
cdr3_aa: CASSEGTGSYEQYF
cdr3_nt: TGTGCCAGCAGTGAAGGGACAGGGTCCTACGAGCAGTACTTC

v_call: TRBV27
clone_size: .
d_call: TRBD2
j_call: TRBJ2-2
cdr3_aa: CASSPGEGVAGVNTGELFF
cdr3_nt: TGTGCCAGCAGTCCTGGTGAAGGGGTAGCGGGTGTGAACACCGGGGAGCTGTTTTTT

v_call: TRBV14
clone_size: .
d_call: TRBD1
j_call: TRBJ2-7
cdr3_aa: CASSQVGQASYEQYF
cdr3_nt: TGTGCCAGCAGCCAAGTGGGACAGGCCTCCTACGAGCAGTACTTC

v_call: TRBV28
clone_size: .
d_call: TRBD2
j_call: TRBJ2-7
cdr3_aa: CASSSTSGSYEQYF
cdr3_nt: TGTGCCAGCAGTTCGACTAGCGGGAGTTACGAGCAGTACTTC

v_call: TRBV9
clone_size: few
d_call: .
j_call: TRBJ1-1
cdr3_aa: CASSVAGRNTEAFF
cdr3_nt: TGTGCCAGCAGCGTAGCAGGCCGGAACACTGAAGCTTTCTTT

v_call: TRBV7-2
clone_size: .
d_call: .
j_call: TRBJ2-7
cdr3_aa: CASSVGTYYEQYF
cdr3_nt: TGTGCCAGCAGCGTCGGGACTTACTACGAGCAGTACTTC

v_call: TRBV7-2
clone_size: .
d_call: .
j_call: TRBJ2-3
cdr3_aa: CASSLISQGTDTQYF
cdr3_nt: TGTGCCAGCAGCTTAATTTCTCAGGGCACTGATACGCAGTATTTT

v_call: TRBV25-1
clone_size: few
d_call: TRBD2
j_call: TRBJ2-5
cdr3_aa: CASSEGKGLAGVSETQYF
cdr3_nt: TGTGCCAGCAGTGAAGGGAAAGGACTAGCGGGAGTTTCCGAGACCCAGTACTTC

v_call: TRBV11-2
clone_size: .
d_call: TRBD1
j_call: TRBJ1-1
cdr3_aa: CASSSDRANTEAFF
cdr3_nt: TGTGCCAGCAGCTCGGACAGGGCGAACACTGAAGCTTTCTTT

v_call: TRBV4-3
clone_size: few
d_call: .
j_call: TRBJ2-1
cdr3_aa: CASSRGVSGVRRNEQFF
cdr3_nt: TGCGCCAGCAGCCGCGGGGTTTCGGGGGTGAGACGGAATGAGCAGTTCTTC

v_call: TRBV19
clone_size: .
d_call: TRBD1
j_call: TRBJ1-5
cdr3_aa: CASRRQGFSNQPQHF
cdr3_nt: TGTGCCAGTAGAAGACAGGGATTTAGCAATCAGCCCCAGCATTTT

v_call: TRBV7-2
clone_size: .
d_call: .
j_call: TRBJ1-2
cdr3_aa: CASSLWTRNGYTF
cdr3_nt: TGTGCCAGCAGCTTGTGGACACGGAATGGCTACACCTTC

v_call: TRBV4-3
clone_size: few
d_call: .
j_call: TRBJ1-1
cdr3_aa: CASSQGVAGLEAFF
cdr3_nt: TGCGCCAGCAGCCAAGGAGTGGCAGGGTTAGAAGCTTTCTTT

v_call: TRBV4-2
clone_size: few
d_call: TRBD2
j_call: TRBJ2-3
cdr3_aa: CASSAPLRGDTDTQYF
cdr3_nt: TGTGCCAGCAGCGCGCCGTTACGGGGGGACACAGATACGCAGTATTTT

v_call: TRBV5-1
clone_size: few
d_call: TRBD2
j_call: TRBJ2-3
cdr3_aa: CASSWGLAGEVDTQYF
cdr3_nt: TGCGCCAGCAGCTGGGGACTAGCGGGAGAAGTAGATACGCAGTATTTT

v_call: TRBV18
clone_size: .
d_call: .
j_call: TRBJ2-1
cdr3_aa: CASSPRTAHNEQFF
cdr3_nt: TGTGCCAGCTCGCCCAGGACAGCCCACAATGAGCAGTTCTTC

v_call: TRBV4-3
clone_size: few
d_call: .
j_call: TRBJ2-7
cdr3_aa: CASSQELPGGQPREQYF
cdr3_nt: TGCGCCAGCAGCCAAGAGTTGCCCGGGGGACAGCCTCGGGAGCAGTACTTC

v_call: TRBV18
clone_size: few
d_call: .
j_call: TRBJ2-1
cdr3_aa: CASSAKTGFFSDSSNNEQFF
cdr3_nt: TGTGCCAGCTCAGCCAAAACAGGGTTCTTTTCCGATAGCAGCAACAATGAGCAGTTCTTC

v_call: TRBV4-3
clone_size: .
d_call: .
j_call: TRBJ2-1
cdr3_aa: CASSQDPIREQFF
cdr3_nt: TGCGCCAGCAGCCAAGATCCGATTCGGGAGCAGTTCTTC

v_call: TRBV28
clone_size: few
d_call: .
j_call: TRBJ2-1
cdr3_aa: CASSLLYEQFF
cdr3_nt: TGTGCCAGCAGTCTACTTTATGAGCAGTTCTTC

v_call: TRBV5-1
clone_size: .
d_call: TRBD2
j_call: TRBJ2-2
cdr3_aa: CASSGGLAEITGELFF
cdr3_nt: TGCGCCAGCAGCGGGGGTCTAGCGGAGATCACCGGGGAGCTGTTTTTT

v_call: TRBV2
clone_size: few
d_call: TRBD1
j_call: TRBJ1-2
cdr3_aa: CASSGQGANYGYTF
cdr3_nt: TGTGCCAGCAGTGGGCAGGGGGCTAACTATGGCTACACCTTC

v_call: TRBV20-1
clone_size: .
d_call: .
j_call: TRBJ2-7
cdr3_aa: CSATGPYEQYF
cdr3_nt: TGCAGTGCTACAGGGCCCTACGAGCAGTACTTC

v_call: TRBV7-8
clone_size: .
d_call: .
j_call: TRBJ1-2
cdr3_aa: CASSSFGLSDYGYTF
cdr3_nt: TGTGCCAGCAGCTCCTTTGGTCTAAGCGACTATGGCTACACCTTC

v_call: TRBV27
clone_size: .
d_call: TRBD1
j_call: TRBJ2-6
cdr3_aa: CASSWDREQSWGISGANVLTF
cdr3_nt: TGTGCCAGCAGCTGGGACAGGGAACAAAGTTGGGGAATCTCTGGGGCCAACGTCCTGACTTTC

v_call: TRBV28
clone_size: few
d_call: .
j_call: TRBJ1-1
cdr3_aa: CASSQLLGRGNTEAFF
cdr3_nt: TGTGCCAGCAGTCAGCTACTGGGCAGGGGGAACACTGAAGCTTTCTTT

v_call: TRBV28
clone_size: few
d_call: .
j_call: TRBJ1-5
cdr3_aa: CASSQGQPQHF
cdr3_nt: TGTGCCAGCAGTCAGGGTCAGCCCCAGCATTTT

v_call: TRBV30
clone_size: .
d_call: .
j_call: TRBJ1-2
cdr3_aa: CAWRLRSGYTF
cdr3_nt: TGTGCCTGGAGGCTACGTTCCGGCTACACCTTC

v_call: TRBV7-6
clone_size: few
d_call: TRBD1
j_call: TRBJ2-7
cdr3_aa: CASSLLTGTGNEQYF
cdr3_nt: TGTGCCAGCAGCTTACTAACCGGGACAGGGAACGAGCAGTACTTC

v_call: TRBV6-6
clone_size: .
d_call: TRBD1
j_call: TRBJ2-7
cdr3_aa: CASSLLGQETYEQYF
cdr3_nt: TGTGCCAGCAGTTTATTGGGACAGGAGACATACGAGCAGTACTTC

v_call: TRBV10-3
clone_size: .
d_call: TRBD1
j_call: TRBJ2-7
cdr3_aa: CAISGDRAYEQYF
cdr3_nt: TGTGCCATCAGTGGGGACAGGGCTTACGAGCAGTACTTC

v_call: TRBV5-6
clone_size: few
d_call: TRBD1
j_call: TRBJ1-1
cdr3_aa: CASSSNRDRNEAFF
cdr3_nt: TGTGCCAGCAGCTCAAACCGGGACAGAAATGAAGCTTTCTTT

v_call: TRBV4-3
clone_size: few
d_call: TRBD2
j_call: TRBJ2-7
cdr3_aa: CASSREKLAGGPYEQYF
cdr3_nt: TGCGCCAGCAGCCGCGAAAAACTAGCGGGCGGACCATACGAGCAGTACTTC

v_call: TRBV6-1
clone_size: few
d_call: TRBD1
j_call: TRBJ1-4
cdr3_aa: CASSAPGQGNEKLFF
cdr3_nt: TGTGCCAGCAGTGCACCGGGACAGGGAAATGAAAAACTGTTTTTT

v_call: TRBV2
clone_size: .
d_call: .
j_call: TRBJ1-2
cdr3_aa: CASSQRRFYGYTF
cdr3_nt: TGTGCCAGCAGCCAGAGGCGATTCTATGGCTACACCTTC

v_call: TRBV5-4
clone_size: .
d_call: TRBD1
j_call: TRBJ1-2
cdr3_aa: CASSPQGKGTAGGYTF
cdr3_nt: TGTGCCAGCAGCCCCCAAGGGAAGGGGACAGCTGGTGGCTACACCTTC

v_call: TRBV19
clone_size: few
d_call: .
j_call: TRBJ2-3
cdr3_aa: CASSRAGPTDTQYF
cdr3_nt: TGTGCCAGTAGCCGGGCAGGGCCCACAGATACGCAGTATTTT

v_call: TRBV7-8
clone_size: few
d_call: .
j_call: TRBJ1-5
cdr3_aa: CASSLGRTFQPQHF
cdr3_nt: TGTGCCAGCAGCTTGGGGCGAACTTTCCAGCCCCAGCATTTT

v_call: TRBV30
clone_size: .
d_call: .
j_call: TRBJ1-5
cdr3_aa: CAWSLEQNQPQHF
cdr3_nt: TGTGCCTGGAGTTTGGAGCAGAATCAGCCCCAGCATTTT

v_call: TRBV18
clone_size: .
d_call: .
j_call: TRBJ1-3
cdr3_aa: CASSPAFSSGNTIYF
cdr3_nt: TGTGCCAGCTCACCTGCCTTCTCTAGTGGAAACACCATATATTTT

v_call: TRBV9
clone_size: few
d_call: .
j_call: TRBJ2-1
cdr3_aa: CASSVAAETYNEQFF
cdr3_nt: TGTGCCAGCAGCGTAGCGGCGGAAACCTACAATGAGCAGTTCTTC

v_call: TRBV30
clone_size: few
d_call: .
j_call: TRBJ2-2
cdr3_aa: CAWKPGLHVPGELFF
cdr3_nt: TGTGCCTGGAAACCGGGACTGCACGTCCCTGGGGAGCTGTTTTTT

v_call: TRBV5-1
clone_size: .
d_call: .
j_call: TRBJ2-7
cdr3_aa: CASSLGQPPYEQYF
cdr3_nt: TGCGCCAGCAGCTTGGGACAGCCACCTTACGAGCAGTACTTC

v_call: TRBV4-2
clone_size: few
d_call: TRBD1
j_call: TRBJ2-1
cdr3_aa: CASSQEPQGSSYNEQFF
cdr3_nt: TGTGCCAGCAGCCAGGAACCACAGGGGAGCTCCTACAATGAGCAGTTCTTC

v_call: TRBV18
clone_size: few
d_call: TRBD1
j_call: TRBJ1-5
cdr3_aa: CASSPQDRAYSNQPQHF
cdr3_nt: TGTGCCAGCTCACCACAGGACAGGGCTTATAGCAATCAGCCCCAGCATTTT

v_call: TRBV5-4
clone_size: .
d_call: .
j_call: TRBJ1-3
cdr3_aa: CASSLRGSAINTIYF
cdr3_nt: TGTGCCAGCAGCTTGCGGGGATCAGCCATAAACACCATATATTTT

v_call: TRBV25-1
clone_size: .
d_call: TRBD1
j_call: TRBJ2-7
cdr3_aa: CASSEDRGLSYEQYF
cdr3_nt: TGTGCCAGCAGTGAAGACAGGGGGCTGTCCTACGAGCAGTACTTC

v_call: TRBV9
clone_size: .
d_call: TRBD1
j_call: TRBJ2-7
cdr3_aa: CASSVSLGQTYEQYF
cdr3_nt: TGTGCCAGCAGCGTAAGTCTGGGACAGACCTACGAGCAGTACTTC

v_call: TRBV7-2
clone_size: .
d_call: .
j_call: TRBJ1-4
cdr3_aa: CASSLYLPHGTNEKLFF
cdr3_nt: TGTGCCAGCAGCTTATACCTCCCCCACGGAACTAATGAAAAACTGTTTTTT